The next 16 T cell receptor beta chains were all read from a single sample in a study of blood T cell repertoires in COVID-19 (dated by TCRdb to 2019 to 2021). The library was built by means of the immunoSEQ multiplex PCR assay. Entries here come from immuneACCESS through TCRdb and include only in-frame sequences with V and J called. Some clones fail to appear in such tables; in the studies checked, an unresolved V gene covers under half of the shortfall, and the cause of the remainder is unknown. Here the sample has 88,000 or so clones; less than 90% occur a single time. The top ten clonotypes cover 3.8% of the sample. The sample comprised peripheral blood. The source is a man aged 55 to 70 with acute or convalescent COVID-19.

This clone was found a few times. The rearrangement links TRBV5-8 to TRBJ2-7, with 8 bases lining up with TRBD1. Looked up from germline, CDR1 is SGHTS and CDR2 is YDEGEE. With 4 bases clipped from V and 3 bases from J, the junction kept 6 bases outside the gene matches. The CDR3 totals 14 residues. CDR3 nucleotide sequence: TGTGCCAGCAGCCCGCGGGACAGGTACTACGAGCAGTACTTC. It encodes CASSPRDRYYEQYF. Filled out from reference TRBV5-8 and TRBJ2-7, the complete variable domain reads EAGVTQSPTHLIKTRGQQATLRCSPISGHTSVYWYQQALGLGLQFLLWYDEGEERNRGNFPPRFSGRQFPNYSSELNVNALELEDSALYLCASSPRDRYYEQYFGPGTRLTVT.

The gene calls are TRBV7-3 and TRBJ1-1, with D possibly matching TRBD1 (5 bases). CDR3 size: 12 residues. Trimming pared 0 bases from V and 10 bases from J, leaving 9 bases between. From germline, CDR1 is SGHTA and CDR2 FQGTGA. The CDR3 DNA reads TGTGCCAGCAGCTTAACAGGGGTCGGAGCTTTCTTT. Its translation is CASSLTGVGAFF.

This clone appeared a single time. CDR3 sequence reads: CASSQDNRDIYEQYF. The CDR3 bases are TGTGCCAGCAGCCAAGATAACCGGGATATCTACGAGCAGTACTTC. The gene calls are TRBV14 and TRBJ2-7; D possibly corresponds to TRBD2 (5 bases). V lost 0 bases and J lost 3, with 12 bases in between. The germline V gene encodes CDR1 SGHDN and CDR2 FVKESK. This CDR3 region has 15 residues.

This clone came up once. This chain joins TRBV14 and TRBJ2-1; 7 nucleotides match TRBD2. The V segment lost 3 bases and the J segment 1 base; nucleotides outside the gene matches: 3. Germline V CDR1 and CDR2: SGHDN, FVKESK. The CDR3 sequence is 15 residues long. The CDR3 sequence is CASSHPGGSYNEQFF. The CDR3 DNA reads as TGTGCCAGCAGCCACCCGGGGGGTTCCTACAATGAGCAGTTCTTC.

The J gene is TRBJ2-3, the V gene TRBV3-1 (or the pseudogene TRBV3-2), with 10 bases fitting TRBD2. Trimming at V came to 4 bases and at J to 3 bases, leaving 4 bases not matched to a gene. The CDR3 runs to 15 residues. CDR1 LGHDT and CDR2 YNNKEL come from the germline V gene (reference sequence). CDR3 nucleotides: TGTGCCAGCAGCCTAGGGACTAGCGTAACAGATACGCAGTATTTT. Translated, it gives CASSLGTSVTDTQYF.

The CDR3 nucleotides are TGCGCCAGCAGCAGGAGACAGGAGCCCCACGAGCAGTACTTC. Translating gives CASSRRQEPHEQYF. J is TRBJ2-7 and V is TRBV5-1, with D possibly matching TRBD1 (6 bases). Germline V gene lookup returns CDR1 SGHRS and CDR2 YFSETQ. V lost 4 bases to trimming and J lost 5 bases, with 16 bases between them. CDR3 length: 14 residues.

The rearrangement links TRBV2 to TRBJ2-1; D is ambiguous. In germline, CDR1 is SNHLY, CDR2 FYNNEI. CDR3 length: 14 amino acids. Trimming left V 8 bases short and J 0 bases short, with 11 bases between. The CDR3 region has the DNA TGTGCCAGCTCCTCCGGCGGCTCCTACAATGAGCAGTTCTTC. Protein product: CASSSGGSYNEQFF.

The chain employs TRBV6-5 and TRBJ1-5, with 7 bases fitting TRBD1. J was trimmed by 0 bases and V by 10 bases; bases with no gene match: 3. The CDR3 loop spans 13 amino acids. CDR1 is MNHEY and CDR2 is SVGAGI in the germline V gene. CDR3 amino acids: CATDRSSNQPQHF. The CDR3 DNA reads TGTGCCACGGACAGGTCTAGCAATCAGCCCCAGCATTTT.

The CDR3 here is CASSIPLAGGPLNEQFF. The CDR3 DNA reads TGTGCCAGCAGCATCCCACTAGCGGGAGGGCCTCTGAATGAGCAGTTCTTC. This chain uses TRBV21-1 with TRBJ2-1; the table assigns TRBD2, which was not confirmed against the DNA. TRBV21-1 is reported as a pseudogene. The CDR3 contains 17 residues.

This CDR3 reads CSAPDSFGYTF. The CDR3 bases are TGCAGTGCGCCTGACAGCTTTGGCTACACCTTC. The rearrangement joins TRBV20-1 to TRBJ1-2; D possibly corresponds to TRBD1 (5 bases). CDR1 DFQATT and CDR2 SNEGSKA come from the germline V gene (reference sequence). Trimming shortened V by 6 bases and J by 7 bases, and 12 bases separated the two germline ends. The CDR3 spans 11 residues.

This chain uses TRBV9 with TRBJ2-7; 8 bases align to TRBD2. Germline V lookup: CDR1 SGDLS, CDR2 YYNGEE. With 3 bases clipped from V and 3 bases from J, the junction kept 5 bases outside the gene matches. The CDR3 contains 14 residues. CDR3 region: CASSASGGNYEQYF. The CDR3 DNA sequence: TGTGCCAGCAGCGCCTCGGGGGGGAACTACGAGCAGTACTTC.

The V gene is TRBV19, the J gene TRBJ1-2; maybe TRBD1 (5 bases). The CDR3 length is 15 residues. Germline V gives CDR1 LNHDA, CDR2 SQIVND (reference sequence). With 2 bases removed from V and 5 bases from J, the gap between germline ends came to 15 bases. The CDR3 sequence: CASSIRRDPVYGYTF. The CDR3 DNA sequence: TGTGCCAGTAGTATACGGCGGGACCCGGTGTATGGCTACACCTTC.

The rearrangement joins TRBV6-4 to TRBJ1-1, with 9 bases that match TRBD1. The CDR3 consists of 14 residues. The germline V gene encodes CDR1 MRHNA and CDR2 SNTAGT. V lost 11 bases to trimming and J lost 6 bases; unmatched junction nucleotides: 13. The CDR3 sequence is CAVSPGQGSSEAFF. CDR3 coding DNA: TGTGCCGTGTCTCCGGGACAGGGTTCGTCTGAAGCTTTCTTT.

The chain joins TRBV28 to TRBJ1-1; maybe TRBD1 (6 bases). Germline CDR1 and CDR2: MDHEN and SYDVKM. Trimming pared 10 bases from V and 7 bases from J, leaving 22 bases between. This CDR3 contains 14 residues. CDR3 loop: CAMGQGFDAGEAFF. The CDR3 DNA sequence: TGTGCCATGGGACAAGGGTTCGACGCTGGTGAAGCTTTCTTT.

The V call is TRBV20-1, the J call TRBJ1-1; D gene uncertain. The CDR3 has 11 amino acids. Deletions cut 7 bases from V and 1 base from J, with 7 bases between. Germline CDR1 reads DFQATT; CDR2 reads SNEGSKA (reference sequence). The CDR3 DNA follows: TGCAGTGTTCTAGGGAACACTGAAGCTTTCTTT. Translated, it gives CSVLGNTEAFF.

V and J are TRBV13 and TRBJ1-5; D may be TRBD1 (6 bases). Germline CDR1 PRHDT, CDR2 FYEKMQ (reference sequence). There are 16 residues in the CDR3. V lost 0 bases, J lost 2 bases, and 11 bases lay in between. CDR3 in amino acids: CASSLGRSGGNQPQHF. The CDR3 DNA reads TGTGCCAGCAGCTTAGGTCGGTCAGGGGGCAATCAGCCCCAGCATTTT. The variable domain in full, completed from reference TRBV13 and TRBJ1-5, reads AAGVIQSPRHLIKEKRETATLKCYPIPRHDTVYWYQQGPGQDPQFLISFYEKMQSDKGSIPDRFSAQQFSDYHSELNMSSLELGDSALYFCASSLGRSGGNQPQHFGDGTRLSIL.